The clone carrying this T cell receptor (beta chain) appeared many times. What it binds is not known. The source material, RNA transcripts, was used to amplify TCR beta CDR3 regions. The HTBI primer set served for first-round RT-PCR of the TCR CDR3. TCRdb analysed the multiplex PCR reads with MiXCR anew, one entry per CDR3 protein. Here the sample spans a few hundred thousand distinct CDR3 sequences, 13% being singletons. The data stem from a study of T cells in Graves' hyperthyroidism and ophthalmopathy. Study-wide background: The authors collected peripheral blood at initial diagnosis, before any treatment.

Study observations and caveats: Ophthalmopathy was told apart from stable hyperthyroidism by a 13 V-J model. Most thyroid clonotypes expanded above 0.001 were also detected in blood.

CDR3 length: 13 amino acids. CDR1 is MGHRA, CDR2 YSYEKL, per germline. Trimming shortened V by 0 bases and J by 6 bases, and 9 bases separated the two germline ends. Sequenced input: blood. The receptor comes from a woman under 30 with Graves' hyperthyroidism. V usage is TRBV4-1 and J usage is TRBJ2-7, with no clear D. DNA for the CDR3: TGCGCCAGCAGCCAAGAGGTGGGGATCGAGCAGTACTTC. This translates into CASSQEVGIEQYF.